This T cell receptor beta chain was documented in a study of T-cell memory formation after mild COVID-19. TCRalpha and TCRbeta libraries used 5'RACE with constant-segment primers and UMIs. TCRdb re-analysed the 5' RACE reads in MiXCR, keeping a single row per CDR3 protein. The table has a few hundred thousand distinct CDR3 sequences, 18% seen once. This CDR3 comprises 12 residues. V lost 2 bases and J lost 4, with 6 bases in between. Germline V gene lookup returns CDR1 MNHNS and CDR2 SASEGT. The chain combines TRBV6-1 with TRBJ2-7, with D uncertain. Sequencing was performed on PBMCs or a T cell subset sorted from them (not recorded which). The receptor comes from a young man who had mild COVID-19 (a few samples of this study predate the infection). Cell type and time point are not known. In nucleotides, the CDR3 is TGTGCCAGCAGTGAACGGTCGTACGAGCAGTACTTC. This codes for CASSERSYEQYF.